Below, one TCR beta chain is given with its context. This sample is drawn from a study of blood T cell repertoires in COVID-19. About the research overall: Italy, Spain and the United States were the sources of the convalescent and acute COVID-19 samples. Sources were T cells, B-cell-depleted T cells, or PBMCs; the material itself was cDNA or gDNA.

V was trimmed by 7 bases and J by 4 bases, leaving 19 bases between them. CDR3 length equals 15 residues. Germline V gene data show CDR1 as SGHVS and CDR2 as FQNEAQ. Cohort allocation depended upon clinical history that participants reported. Under the authors' procedure: Amplifying reference gene primers gave estimates of nucleated cell counts. Method: immunoSEQ multiplex PCR; TCRdb's copy keeps in-frame clones and lacks some. That table furnishes V, J and clone size, whereas the DNA furnished D and trimming. The table has more than 200,000 clones, 90% to 95% seen once; the top ten hold 1.5% to 2%. Sequencing was carried out using PBMCs or T cells enriched from blood (not recorded which). This rearrangement joins TRBV7-8 to TRBJ2-5; D might be TRBD1 (6 bases). The source of this sequence is a woman in her late teens or twenties who had recovered from COVID-19. CDR3 DNA: TGTGCCAGCACCCCTCGGGGCCAAGGGGGAGAGACCCAGTACTTC. It specifies CASTPRGQGGETQYF.